A selection of T cell receptor beta chains follows, all from one sample in a study of beta chain features in type 1 diabetes. Measured with immunoSEQ multiplex PCR; TCRdb has only the in-frame clones, and not every one. The sample has about 330,000 clones, approximately 9.9% seen once. Sequenced material: naive CD4+ T cells from blood. The origin of the receptors is a woman in her twenties or thirties in good health. CDR3s include the opening cysteine and the closing phenylalanine or tryptophan. A D gene is named only where the DNA matches it firmly. For some rows the clone size is stated as once, few or many, or as a class when expanded; others skip it.

NA NA TRBJ2-5 TRBV18 TGTGCCAGCTCACGCTCGAGGCAAGAGACCCAGTACTTC CASSRSRQETQYF
NA NA TRBJ2-3 TRBV7-3 TGTGCCAGCAGCACAGGCGGATTTTTTGGGCCAGATACGCAGTATTTT CASSTGGFFGPDTQYF
NA few TRBJ1-1 TRBV7-2 TGTGCCAGCAGCGACGTTCGGATGAGGACTGAAGCTTTCTTT CASSDVRMRTEAFF
TRBD2 NA TRBJ2-1 TRBV5-4 TGTGCCAGCAGCTTCGGCGGGGGACGGAATGAGCAGTTCTTC CASSFGGGRNEQFF
NA few TRBJ1-2 TRBV28 TGTGCCAGCAGCCGCCCAGGGGTTTATGGCTACACCTTC CASSRPGVYGYTF
NA many TRBJ2-7 TRBV7-2 TGTGCCAGCAGCCAACGACAGATTTCATACGAGCAGTACTTC CASSQRQISYEQYF
NA NA TRBJ2-7 TRBV27 TGTGCCAGCAACATTCCGGCCTCGGAGTACGAGCAGTACTTC CASNIPASEYEQYF
NA NA TRBJ1-4 TRBV27 TGTGCCAGCAGTCCCCAGACGGGGGATGAAAAACTGTTTTTT CASSPQTGDEKLFF
NA NA TRBJ2-7 TRBV28 TGTGCCAGCAGTTTATTCCTGGAGCAGTACTTC CASSLFLEQYF
TRBD2 few TRBJ2-1 TRBV29-1 TGCAGCGTTGAATTTGGGTGGACTAGCGGGAGGGATGAGCAGTTCTTC CSVEFGWTSGRDEQFF
TRBD2 NA TRBJ2-7 TRBV7-8 TGTGCCAGCAGCCAGCGGGAGACCGCGCACGAGCAGTACTTC CASSQRETAHEQYF
TRBD2 few TRBJ2-7 TRBV6-1 TGTGCCAGCCTAGCGGATACCTACGAGCAGTACTTC CASLADTYEQYF
NA NA TRBJ1-5 TRBV18 TGTGCCAGCTCACCAGGTCAGGCAGGGTCTCAGCCCCAGCATTTT CASSPGQAGSQPQHF
TRBD2 NA TRBJ2-3 TRBV7-9 TGTGCCAGCAGCAAATTAGCGGGAGGCCCAGATACGCAGTATTTT CASSKLAGGPDTQYF
NA few TRBJ2-7 TRBV7-3 TGTGCCAGCAGCTTAACCGGTATAAGCTCCTACGAGCAGTACTTC CASSLTGISSYEQYF
NA few TRBJ2-7 TRBV27 TGTGCCAGCAGTAGGAACGCCGGACACGCGTACGAGCAGTACTTC CASSRNAGHAYEQYF
TRBD1 few TRBJ2-1 TRBV28 TGTGCCAGCAGTACCAGCACACAGGGGGAGTTCTTC CASSTSTQGEFF
NA few TRBJ2-1 TRBV25-1 TGTGCCAGCAGGGGCAGTCGAGAGATTCAGTTCTTC CASRGSREIQFF
TRBD1 few TRBJ2-7 TRBV30 TGTGCCTGGAGTGTAGGGACAGGGGTGTCCGAGCAGTACTTC CAWSVGTGVSEQYF
TRBD1 NA TRBJ2-3 TRBV18 TGTGCCAGCTCACGACCGGGACAGAGCACAGATACGCAGTATTTT CASSRPGQSTDTQYF
NA few TRBJ2-2 TRBV28 TGTGCCAGCAGTTTGGCAGGGGTCACCGGGGAGCTGTTTTTT CASSLAGVTGELFF
TRBD2 NA TRBJ2-1 TRBV14 TGTGCCAGCAGCCAAGATTGGGGGAGGGTCCCCAATGAGCAGTTCTTC CASSQDWGRVPNEQFF
NA few TRBJ2-1 TRBV7-8 TGTGCCAGCAGCTTAGCGAGAGTTACAGTCTACAATGAGCAGTTCTTC CASSLARVTVYNEQFF
NA NA TRBJ2-2 TRBV29-1 TGCAGCGTTGGAACGGTCACGAACACCGGGGAGCTGTTTTTT CSVGTVTNTGELFF
TRBD1 few TRBJ2-3 TRBV5-1 TGCGCCAGCAGCTCCCGGGACAGGGGGTTTTTGAGGACAGATACGCAGTATTTT CASSSRDRGFLRTDTQYF
TRBD1 few TRBJ2-3 TRBV15 TGTGCCACCAGCAGAGGAGGGACAGGCGGAGATACGCAGTATTTT CATSRGGTGGDTQYF
TRBD1 few TRBJ1-1 TRBV28 TGTGCCAGCAGAAGACAGGGGTTCGACACTGAAGCTTTCTTT CASRRQGFDTEAFF
TRBD2 few TRBJ2-7 TRBV6-5 TGTGCCAGCAGGGGGACTAGCAACTACGAGCAGTACTTC CASRGTSNYEQYF
NA NA TRBJ1-1 TRBV2 TGTGCCAGCAGTGTGGGGGGTGATACTGAAGCTTTCTTT CASSVGGDTEAFF
TRBD1 few TRBJ2-3 TRBV19 TGTGCCAGTAGTATATCGGCAGGGGGCCAAGATACGCAGTATTTT CASSISAGGQDTQYF
TRBD1 few TRBJ1-5 TRBV27 TGTGCCAGCAGTTCATATGGGACAGGACCTCAGCCCCAGCATTTT CASSSYGTGPQPQHF
NA NA TRBJ2-7 TRBV19 TGTGCCAGTAGTATCTCGTCAGTCCAAAACGAGCAGTACTTC CASSISSVQNEQYF
TRBD2 few TRBJ2-3 TRBV9 TGTGCCAGCAGCCCCTTTAACGGGAGGGCCGGGAGCACACACACAGATACGCAGTATTTT CASSPFNGRAGSTHTDTQYF
TRBD2 NA TRBJ2-5 TRBV19 TGTGCCACTGGGAGGGCCGGTTCCCAAGAGACCCAGTACTTC CATGRAGSQETQYF
TRBD2 NA TRBJ2-2 TRBV2 TGTGCCAGCACCTTGACTAGCGGGAGTATCACCGGGGAGCTGTTTTTT CASTLTSGSITGELFF
TRBD2 NA TRBJ2-1 TRBV5-4 TGTGCCAGCAGCCCCACTAGCGGGGAGGCCTACAATGAGCAGTTCTTC CASSPTSGEAYNEQFF
TRBD1 NA TRBJ1-1 TRBV10-3 TGTGCCATCAGCGGGGACAGAGCTTTTGAAGCTTTCTTT CAISGDRAFEAFF
TRBD2 NA TRBJ2-3 TRBV4-2 TGTGCCAGCAGCCAAGATTTTGGCGGGAGAAGAACTGCAGATACGCAGTATTTT CASSQDFGGRRTADTQYF
NA many TRBJ2-5 TRBV28 TGTGCCAGCAGGCTACAAGAGACCCAGTACTTC CASRLQETQYF
NA NA TRBJ1-2 TRBV7-2 TGTGCCAGCAGCTTAGAGCCCTCAGGGAATGGCTACACCTTC CASSLEPSGNGYTF
NA NA TRBJ1-1 TRBV5-1 TGCGCCAGCAGAGTTGACAGCCAGTTCCCTGAAGCTTTCTTT CASRVDSQFPEAFF
NA few TRBJ2-7 TRBV28 TGTGCCAGCAGTTCCCCGAGCGTGTACGAGCAGTACTTC CASSSPSVYEQYF
TRBD2 NA TRBJ2-7 TRBV4-2 TGTGCCAGCAGCTCACTAGCGGGAGCCCCCCACGAGCAGTACTTC CASSSLAGAPHEQYF
NA NA TRBJ2-7 TRBV7-2 TGTGCCAGCAGCTTAGCCCAATTAGTAAGTGGGGGCGGGAGCTCCTACGAGCAGTACTTC CASSLAQLVSGGGSSYEQYF
NA few TRBJ2-5 TRBV7-2 TGTGCCAGCAGCTTAGCGGGACATCAAGAGACCCAGTACTTC CASSLAGHQETQYF
TRBD1 NA TRBJ1-1 TRBV30 TGTGCCTGGAGTATAAGGGACAGGATGAACACTGAAGCTTTCTTT CAWSIRDRMNTEAFF
NA few TRBJ1-2 TRBV7-9 TGTGCCAGCAGCTTAGCGCGGGAACGTGGCTACACCTTC CASSLARERGYTF
TRBD1 NA TRBJ2-7 TRBV6-5 TGTCCCCCATGGGACAGGGGGCTCTACGAGCAGTACTTC CPPWDRGLYEQYF
NA few TRBJ2-1 TRBV27 TGTGCCAGCAGTTTCGGGCAGGGGTGGAATGAGCAGTTCTTC CASSFGQGWNEQFF
TRBD1 NA TRBJ2-7 TRBV5-1 TGCGCCAGCCGGACAGGGGATTACGAGCAGTACTTC CASRTGDYEQYF
NA few TRBJ2-7 TRBV7-9 TGTGCCAGCAGCCCCCCAAGCGAACGGGTCGGTTACGAGCAGTACTTC CASSPPSERVGYEQYF
NA NA TRBJ2-5 TRBV10-3 TGTGCCATCGGAGGTGGAGCCCCTGGGGAGACCCAGTACTTC CAIGGGAPGETQYF
TRBD2 few TRBJ2-1 TRBV5-1 TGCGCCAGCAGCGAACAGACTAGCGGGATAAAGTTCTTC CASSEQTSGIKFF
TRBD2 NA TRBJ2-3 TRBV18 TGTGCCAGCTCACCACAGCCTAGCGGCGGCCTTAGCGCAGATACGCAGTATTTT CASSPQPSGGLSADTQYF
TRBD2 NA TRBJ2-5 TRBV2 TGTGCCGCAACCATGGCTAGCGGGAGGGCGGAGACCCAGTACTTC CAATMASGRAETQYF
NA few TRBJ2-7 TRBV21-1 TGTGCCAGCAGCAAAGCGGGGGAGGGCCACGAGCAGTACTTC CASSKAGEGHEQYF
TRBD2 few TRBJ2-1 TRBV28 TGTGCCAGCAAGGCGGGAGTTACCTACAATGAGCAGTTCTTC CASKAGVTYNEQFF
TRBD1 NA TRBJ1-2 TRBV5-1 TGCGCCAGCAGCCGAGGGGACAGGGGGCTTGGTGGCTACACCTTC CASSRGDRGLGGYTF
NA few TRBJ1-1 TRBV28 TGTGCCAGCAGTTTCCTTTCAGGTACATCTGAAGCTTTCTTT CASSFLSGTSEAFF
TRBD2 NA TRBJ2-5 TRBV30 TGTGCCTGGAGTACTCCGGGACTACAAGAGACCCAGTACTTC CAWSTPGLQETQYF